The TCR beta chain described here comes from a study of cytomegalovirus exposure and HLA in healthy donors. This clone was detected a few times. Its matching antigen is unknown. 60 Vbeta and 13 Jbeta primers were used in PCR. Per the original methods: A follow-up analysis tallied tens of millions of unique TCR beta chains, approximately 11 million shared. Data came from immunoSEQ multiplex PCR; TCRdb stores just in-frame clones and leaves some out. The V and J calls and clone size were taken over from that table, and D and trimming were inferred from the DNA. In the table there are more than 150,000 clones, about four fifths of which are singletons. The germline V gene has CDR1 LGHNA and CDR2 YSLEER. This CDR3 region has 15 residues. J was trimmed by 2 bases and V by 3 bases; bases with no gene match: 4. General study results and limits: Prior analysis indicated that the majority of TCR beta V segments exhibited productivity approximately 90% or approximately 30% of the time. It was shown in a later analysis that HLA-associated TCR beta chains were more clonally expanded than other, equally common chains. Immune exposure data for these donors was limited to CMV serostatus.

J is TRBJ2-7 and V is TRBV4-3, with TRBD1 matching over 10 bases. The sequence derives from a man aged 45 to 65 in good health and CMV-seronegative. Sequencing was performed on PBMCs. CDR3 DNA: TGCGCCAGCAGCCAGACCGGGACAGGGGCCTACGAGCAGTACTTC. Translating gives CASSQTGTGAYEQYF.